This entry features one T cell receptor (beta chain) sequence. Its specificity is unknown. Generated by immunoSEQ multiplex PCR, the TCRdb table keeps only in-frame clones and is missing some. Seen here are about 16,000 clones, about 72% observed once, and the top ten hold roughly 20%. The data were taken from a study of ipilimumab plus nivolumab after autologous stem cell transplantation. Study-level information: A median of about 8 nivolumab and 4 to 6 ipilimumab doses were given.

Study outcomes and limitations: TCR repertoire, Treg phenotype and gut microbiota reportedly support more study of this approach.

Ipilimumab, 1 mg/kg, started 14 to 28 days after autologous transplant. Patients received nivolumab 3 mg/kg at weeks 1, 4, 7, 10, then fortnightly to week 26. The source was PBMCs, collected in a trial of ipilimumab plus nivolumab as post-transplant consolidation. This TCR derives from a male donor with diffuse large B-cell lymphoma.

The CDR3 DNA follows: TGTGCCAGCAGTGCGGGGGGATCCGGCAATCAGCCCCAGCATTTT. Encoded protein: CASSAGGSGNQPQHF. The V call is TRBV6-1, the J call TRBJ1-5, with a tentative D call TRBD1 (5 bases). CDR3 size: 15 residues. V lost 4 bases and J lost 2, with 12 bases in between. CDR1 and CDR2 (germline): MNHNS, SASEGT.